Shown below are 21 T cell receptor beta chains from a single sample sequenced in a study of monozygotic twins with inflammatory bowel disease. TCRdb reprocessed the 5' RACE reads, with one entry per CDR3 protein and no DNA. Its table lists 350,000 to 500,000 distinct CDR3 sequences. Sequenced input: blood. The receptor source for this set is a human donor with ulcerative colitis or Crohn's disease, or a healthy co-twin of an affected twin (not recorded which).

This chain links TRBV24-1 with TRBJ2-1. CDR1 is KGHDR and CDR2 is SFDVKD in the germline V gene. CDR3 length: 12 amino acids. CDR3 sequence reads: CATSRLENEQFF.

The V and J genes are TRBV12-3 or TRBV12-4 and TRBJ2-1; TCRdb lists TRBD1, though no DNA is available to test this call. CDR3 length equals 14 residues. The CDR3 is CASSEWDRPNEQFF.

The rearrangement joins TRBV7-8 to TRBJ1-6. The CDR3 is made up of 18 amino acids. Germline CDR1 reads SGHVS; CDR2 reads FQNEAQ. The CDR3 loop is CASSLGFVVFTGNSPLHF.

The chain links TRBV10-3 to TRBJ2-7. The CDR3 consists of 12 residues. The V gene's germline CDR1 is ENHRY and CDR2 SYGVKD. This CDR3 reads CAISLDAYEQYF.

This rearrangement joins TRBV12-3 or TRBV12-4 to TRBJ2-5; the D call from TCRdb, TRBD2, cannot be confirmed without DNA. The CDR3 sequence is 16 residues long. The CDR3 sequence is CASSLGLAAIRETQYF.

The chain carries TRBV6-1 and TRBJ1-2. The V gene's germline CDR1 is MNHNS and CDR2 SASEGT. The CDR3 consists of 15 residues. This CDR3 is CASLSPETGDYGYTF.

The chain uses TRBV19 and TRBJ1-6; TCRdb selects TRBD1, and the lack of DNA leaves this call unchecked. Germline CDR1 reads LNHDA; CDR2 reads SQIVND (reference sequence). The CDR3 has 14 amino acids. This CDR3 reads CASSIRQSNSPLHF. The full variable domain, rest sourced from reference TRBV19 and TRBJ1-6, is DGGITQSPKYLFRKEGQNVTLSCEQNLNHDAMYWYRQDPGQGLRLIYYSQIVNDFQKGDIAEGYSVSREKKESFPLTVTSAQKNPTAFYLCASSIRQSNSPLHFGNGTRLTVT.

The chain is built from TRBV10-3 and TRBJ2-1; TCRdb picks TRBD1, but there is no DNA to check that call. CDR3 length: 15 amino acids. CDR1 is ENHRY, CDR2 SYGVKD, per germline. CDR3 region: CAIRDPGRAYNEQFF.

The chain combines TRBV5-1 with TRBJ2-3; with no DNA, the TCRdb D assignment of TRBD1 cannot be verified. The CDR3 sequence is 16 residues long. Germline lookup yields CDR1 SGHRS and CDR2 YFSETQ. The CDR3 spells CASSYPGTGGSDTQYF.

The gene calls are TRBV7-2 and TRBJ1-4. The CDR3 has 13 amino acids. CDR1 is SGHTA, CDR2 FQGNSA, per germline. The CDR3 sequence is CASSSYVDEKLFF.

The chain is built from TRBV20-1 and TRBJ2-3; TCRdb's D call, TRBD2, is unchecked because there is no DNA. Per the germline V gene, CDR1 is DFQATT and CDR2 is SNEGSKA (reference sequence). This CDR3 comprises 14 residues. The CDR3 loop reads CSARGTSRTDTQYF.

This CDR3 is CASSQYIISYEQYF. The chain recombines TRBV4-1 with TRBJ2-7. The germline CDR1 and CDR2 sequences are MGHRA and YSYEKL. The CDR3 is 14 residues long.

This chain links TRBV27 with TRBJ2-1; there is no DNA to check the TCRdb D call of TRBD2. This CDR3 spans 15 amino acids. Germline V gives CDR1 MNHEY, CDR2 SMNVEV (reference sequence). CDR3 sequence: CASTVSSGRGYEQFF.

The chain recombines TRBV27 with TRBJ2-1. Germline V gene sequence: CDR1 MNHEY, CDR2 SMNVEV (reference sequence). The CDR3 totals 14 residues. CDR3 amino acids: CASSFDPMGSEQFF.

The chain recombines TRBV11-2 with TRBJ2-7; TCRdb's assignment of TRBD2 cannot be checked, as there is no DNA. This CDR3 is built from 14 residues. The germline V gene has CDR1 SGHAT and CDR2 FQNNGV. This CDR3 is CASSWGPEVYEQYF.

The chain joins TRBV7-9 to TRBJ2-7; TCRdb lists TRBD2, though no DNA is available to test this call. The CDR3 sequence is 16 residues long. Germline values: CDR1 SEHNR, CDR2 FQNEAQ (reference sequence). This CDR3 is CASSLSSGSLSYEQYF.

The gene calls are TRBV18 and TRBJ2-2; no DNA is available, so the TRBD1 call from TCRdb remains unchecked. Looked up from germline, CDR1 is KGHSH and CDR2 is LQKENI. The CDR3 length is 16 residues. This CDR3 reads CASSPSTGGYTGELFF. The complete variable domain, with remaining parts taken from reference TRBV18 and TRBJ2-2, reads NAGVMQNPRHLVRRRGQEARLRCSPMKGHSHVYWYRQLPEEGLKFMVYLQKENIIDESGMPKERFSAEFPKEGPSILRIQQVVRGDSAAYFCASSPSTGGYTGELFFGEGSRLTVL.

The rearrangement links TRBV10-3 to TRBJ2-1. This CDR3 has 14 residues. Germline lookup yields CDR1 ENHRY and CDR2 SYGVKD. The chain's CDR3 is CAISVLDSGDEQFF.

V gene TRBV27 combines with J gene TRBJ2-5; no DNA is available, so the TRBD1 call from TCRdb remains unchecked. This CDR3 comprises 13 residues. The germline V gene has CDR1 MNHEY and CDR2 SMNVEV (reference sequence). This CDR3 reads CASSSLGGETQYF.

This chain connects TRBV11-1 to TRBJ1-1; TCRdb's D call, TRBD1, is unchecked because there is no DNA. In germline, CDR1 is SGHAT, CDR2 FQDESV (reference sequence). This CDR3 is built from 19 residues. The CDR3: CASSSPRNPGQTMNTEAFF.

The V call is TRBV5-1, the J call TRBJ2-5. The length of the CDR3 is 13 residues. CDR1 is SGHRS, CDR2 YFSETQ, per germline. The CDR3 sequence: CASSLASRETQYF.